These 23 T cell receptor beta chains were all obtained from the same sample, sequenced in a study of CD8 T cells in Susac syndrome. Reverse transcription used roughly 0.45 to 1 ug RNA and random hexamers. From the immunoSEQ multiplex PCR reads, TCRdb called clonotypes with MiXCR, one entry per CDR3 protein. The sample shows a few hundred thousand distinct CDR3 sequences, around 85% of them seen only once. The material sequenced was CD8+ T cells from PBMCs. The receptors stem from a human donor with multiple sclerosis.

The rearrangement uses TRBV27 and TRBJ2-2, with TRBD2 matching 8 bases. This CDR3 spans 16 amino acids. Trimming at V came to 5 bases and at J to 0 bases, leaving 5 bases not matched to a gene. The germline V gene encodes CDR1 MNHEY and CDR2 SMNVEV (reference sequence). The CDR3 coding sequence is TGTGCCAGCAGTCCCCTCGGGGGGGCGAACACCGGGGAGCTGTTTTTT. Amino acids: CASSPLGGANTGELFF.

V is TRBV6-1 and J is TRBJ2-7; no definite D call. The CDR3 length is 13 residues. Germline V gene lookup returns CDR1 MNHNS and CDR2 SASEGT. Trimming removed 4 bases from V and 6 bases from J, with 13 bases in between. CDR3 protein: CASSGQLGSEQYF. The CDR3 region has the DNA TGTGCCAGCAGTGGACAATTGGGTAGCGAGCAGTACTTC.

The chain's CDR3 is CASSQATANTDTQYF. As DNA, the CDR3 is TGCGCCAGCAGCCAAGCTACGGCAAACACAGATACGCAGTATTTT. The chain is built from TRBV4-1 and TRBJ2-3, with D hard to call. Trimming took 1 base from V and 2 from J, leaving 10 bases between them. This CDR3 spans 15 amino acids. Germline assignment: CDR1 MGHRA and CDR2 YSYEKL.

The chain employs TRBV5-4 and TRBJ2-2; TRBD2 is a possible D gene (5 bases). The germline CDR1 and CDR2 sequences are SGHNT and YYREEE (reference sequence). The CDR3 covers 12 residues. The V gene lost 9 bases and the J gene lost 6 bases, with 12 bases spanning the gap. CDR3 bases: TGTGCCACCAACGCGGGTCCCGGGGAGCTGTTTTTT. This codes for CATNAGPGELFF. The complete variable domain, with remaining parts taken from reference TRBV5-4 and TRBJ2-2, reads ETGVTQSPTHLIKTRGQQVTLRCSSQSGHNTVSWYQQALGQGPQFIFQYYREEENGRGNFPPRFSGLQFPNYSSELNVNALELDDSALYLCATNAGPGELFFGEGSRLTVL.

As DNA, the CDR3 is TGTGCCAGCAGTTTAAACCCGGACGGGGGAACTGAAGCTTTCTTT. Residues: CASSLNPDGGTEAFF. The chain has TRBV27 and TRBJ1-1; TRBD1 might be the D (5 bases). Per germline, CDR1 MNHEY and CDR2 SMNVEV (reference sequence). The germline V and J ends were trimmed by 2 bases and 5 bases, with 15 bases remaining between them. The CDR3 spans 15 residues.

The CDR3 DNA reads as TGTGCCAGTAGTACCCCCACTAGCGGGGCGTGGACCGGGGAGCTGTTTTTT. As protein: CASSTPTSGAWTGELFF. V and J are TRBV19 and TRBJ2-2; TRBD2 matches at 10 bases. Germline-derived CDR1 and CDR2 are LNHDA and SQIVND (reference sequence). V trimming: 4 bases; J trimming: 5 bases; junction bases outside the gene matches: 10. This CDR3 contains 17 residues.

The V and J genes are TRBV7-2 and TRBJ1-2; TRBD1 might be the D (5 bases). The length of the CDR3 is 13 residues. V dropped 3 bases and J dropped 8 bases, with 13 bases sitting between them. Germline V gives CDR1 SGHTA, CDR2 FQGNSA. Written as DNA, the CDR3 is TGTGCCAGCAGCTTCCGGGACGGTGAGGGCTACACCTTC. Its protein is CASSFRDGEGYTF.

J is TRBJ2-1 and V is TRBV25-1; D could derive from TRBD1 or TRBD2 (6 bases each). CDR1 is MGHDK and CDR2 is SYGVNS in the germline V gene. Trimming took 0 bases from V and 9 from J, leaving 9 bases between them. This CDR3 region has 13 residues. CDR3 in amino acids: CASSEYEGGEQFF. CDR3 sequence (DNA): TGTGCCAGCAGTGAATATGAGGGGGGTGAGCAGTTCTTC. Using reference TRBV25-1 and TRBJ2-1 for the parts outside the CDR3, the full variable domain is EADIYQTPRYLVIGTGKKITLECSQTMGHDKMYWYQQDPGMELHLIHYSYGVNSTEKGDLSSESTVSRIRTEHFPLTLESARPSHTSQYLCASSEYEGGEQFFGPGTRLTVL.

The genes are TRBV4-1 and TRBJ2-1; 7 bases map to TRBD1. The V segment lost 4 bases and the J segment 2 bases; nucleotides outside the gene matches: 8. Germline CDR1 and CDR2: MGHRA and YSYEKL. This CDR3 region has 16 residues. CDR3 sequence: CASSLGGQETYNEQFF. The CDR3 DNA reads as TGCGCCAGCAGCCTAGGCGGACAGGAGACCTACAATGAGCAGTTCTTC.

The gene calls are TRBV28 and TRBJ2-7; unclear D gene. V shed 5 bases and J shed 2 bases, with 10 bases lying between them. This CDR3 spans 13 amino acids. The germline CDR1 and CDR2 sequences are MDHEN and SYDVKM. CDR3: CASSIGRAYEQYF. For the CDR3, the DNA is TGTGCCAGCAGTATAGGTAGGGCCTACGAGCAGTACTTC.

V usage is TRBV12-3 or TRBV12-4 and J usage is TRBJ2-7, with 8 bases identical to TRBD1. The CDR3 spans 13 residues. J was trimmed by 0 bases and V by 6 bases; bases with no gene match: 1. The chain's CDR3 is CASRQGVSYEQYF. In nucleotides, the CDR3 is TGTGCCAGCAGACAGGGGGTCTCCTACGAGCAGTACTTC.

This clonotype was found a few times. This chain connects TRBV6-1 to TRBJ1-1; maybe TRBD1 (5 bases). Germline-derived CDR1 and CDR2 are MNHNS and SASEGT. The CDR3 runs 16 residues. V was cut by 6 bases and J by 1 base, with 18 bases left in between. CDR3 protein: CASSTGIMGENTEAFF. CDR3 nucleotide sequence: TGTGCCAGCAGCACAGGTATTATGGGTGAGAACACTGAAGCTTTCTTT.

The J gene is TRBJ1-5, the V gene TRBV19, with 10 bases that match TRBD1. Germline V CDR1 and CDR2: LNHDA, SQIVND (reference sequence). Trimming at V came to 9 bases and at J to 5 bases, leaving 13 bases not matched to a gene. CDR3 length: 16 residues. In DNA, the CDR3 is TGTGCCAGCCAAACCCGCGGACAGGGGGACGATCAGCCCCAGCATTTT. Translating it yields CASQTRGQGDDQPQHF.

The chain recombines TRBV5-1 with TRBJ2-7, with 9 bases lining up with TRBD2. V lost 7 bases to trimming and J lost 2 bases; unmatched junction nucleotides: 7. Germline V lookup: CDR1 SGHRS, CDR2 YFSETQ. The CDR3 is made up of 14 amino acids. The DNA for the CDR3 is TGCGCCAGCGGTAGCGGGAGCCAAGCCTACGAGCAGTACTTC. Amino acids: CASGSGSQAYEQYF.

V and J are TRBV5-4 and TRBJ2-7; maybe TRBD1 (7 bases). CDR3 length: 15 residues. Germline CDR1 is SGHNT and CDR2 is YYREEE (reference sequence). Trimming pared 4 bases from V and 0 bases from J, leaving 14 bases between. DNA of the CDR3: TGTGCCAGCAGCGGGGGGACAGCGAGCTCCTACGAGCAGTACTTC. Residues: CASSGGTASSYEQYF.

In regard to this clonotype: The junction departs from germline at one end; a sequencing error may be responsible. This chain links TRBV29-1 with TRBJ1-1; D remains unclear. There are 17 residues in the CDR3. The germline CDR1 and CDR2 sequences are SQVTM and ANQGSEA. CDR3 protein: CSVELEDSHYVNTEVFF. The CDR3 coding sequence is TGCAGCGTTGAGCTGGAGGATTCCCACTACGTGAACACTGAAGTTTTCTTT.

The chain links TRBV9 to TRBJ2-3; D is possibly TRBD2 (7 bases). The V gene's germline CDR1 is SGDLS and CDR2 YYNGEE. CDR3 length equals 15 residues. V lost 0 bases, J lost 5 bases, and 13 bases lay in between. The CDR3 loop reads CASSVEGGDKDTQYF. In DNA, the CDR3 is TGTGCCAGCAGCGTAGAGGGGGGGGACAAAGATACGCAGTATTTT.

The gene calls are TRBV30 and TRBJ2-7; D perhaps matches TRBD2 (6 bases). CDR1 is GTSNPN, CDR2 SVGIG, per germline (reference sequence). CDR3 length equals 16 residues. Trimming removed 1 base from V and 4 bases from J, with 20 bases in between. The CDR3 bases are TGTGCCTGGAGTGACCCCAGGGAGGTGGCGTCGTACGAGCAGTACTTC. This encodes CAWSDPREVASYEQYF.

The V call is TRBV19, the J call TRBJ2-7, with TRBD1 matching over 9 bases. The CDR3 covers 15 residues. Germline CDR1 is LNHDA and CDR2 is SQIVND (reference sequence). V gave up 5 bases and J gave up 4 bases; unmatched junction bases: 9. CDR3 DNA sequence: TGTGCCAGTAGTCCATGGACAGGGGTGGCGTACGAGCAGTACTTC. As protein: CASSPWTGVAYEQYF.

V gene TRBV5-1 combines with J gene TRBJ2-1; 12 bases match TRBD1. CDR3 length equals 13 residues. Trimming took 6 bases from V and 7 from J; bases not matched to a gene: 2. In germline, CDR1 is SGHRS, CDR2 YFSETQ. CDR3 DNA: TGCGCCAGCAAGGGACAGGGGGCGAATGAGCAGTTCTTC. This sequence encodes CASKGQGANEQFF. The full variable domain, completed using reference TRBV5-1 and TRBJ2-1, is KAGVTQTPRYLIKTRGQQVTLSCSPISGHRSVSWYQQTPGQGLQFLFEYFSETQRNKGNFPGRFSGRQFSNSRSEMNVSTLELGDSALYLCASKGQGANEQFFGPGTRLTVL.

This chain links TRBV7-9 with TRBJ2-1; 7 bases are shared with TRBD1. Per the germline V gene, CDR1 is SEHNR and CDR2 is FQNEAQ (reference sequence). The V gene end was trimmed by 5 bases and the J gene end by 3 bases; junction bases not matched to a gene: 7. The CDR3 is 15 amino acids. The CDR3 spells CASSTPRQGYNEQFF. CDR3 nucleotides: TGTGCCAGCAGCACTCCTAGACAGGGCTACAATGAGCAGTTCTTC.

The rearrangement links TRBV25-1 to TRBJ1-1; 9 bases line up with TRBD1. J was trimmed by 1 base and V by 2 bases; bases with no gene match: 5. The CDR3 totals 16 residues. Germline CDR1 reads MGHDK; CDR2 reads SYGVNS. The CDR3 coding sequence is TGTGCCAGCAGTGAAAGGGACAGGGCCACGAACACTGAAGCTTTCTTT. Translated, it gives CASSERDRATNTEAFF. Full variable domain (remainder filled in from reference TRBV25-1 and TRBJ1-1): EADIYQTPRYLVIGTGKKITLECSQTMGHDKMYWYQQDPGMELHLIHYSYGVNSTEKGDLSSESTVSRIRTEHFPLTLESARPSHTSQYLCASSERDRATNTEAFFGQGTRLTVV.

In DNA, the CDR3 is TGTGCCAGCAGTTTGACCGGGACAGGGATGCGTAGCTATGGCTACACCTTC. Translating gives CASSLTGTGMRSYGYTF. The J gene is TRBJ1-2, the V gene TRBV12-3 or TRBV12-4; 9 bases align to TRBD1. The CDR3 runs 17 residues. J gave up 4 bases and V 3 bases, and 12 bases lay outside the gene matches.